This TCR beta chain was captured by sequencing in a study of sequential checkpoint blockade in melanoma. Study background: Patients were randomized 1:1 to nivolumab-then-ipilimumab or ipilimumab-then-nivolumab first-line. Both treatment sequences were followed by maintenance nivolumab.

Germline CDR1 is SQVTM and CDR2 is ANQGSEA. The CDR3 loop spans 13 amino acids. TCRdb's copy holds only in-frame clones and misses some; the assay was immunoSEQ multiplex PCR. The sample has approximately 3,000 clones; roughly 55% are singletons. This sample's treatment: randomized to nivolumab then ipilimumab (arm A) or the reverse (arm B). None of the patients previously received DNA-damaging chemotherapy. Live CD3+CD8+ CD19− CD56− cells were sorted from PBMCs. This receptor was obtained from a human donor with melanoma. The sequencing used CD8+ T cells sorted from blood (inferred from file names), collected from a patient given nivolumab and ipilimumab in sequence. The rearrangement uses TRBV29-1 and TRBJ2-5; TRBD2 aligns across 8 bases. The end of the DNA aligns better with TRBJ2-7, so the J call may be wrong. CDR3 nucleotide sequence: TGCAGCGTTGCCACTAGCGGTCTCTACGAGCAGTACTTC. Protein: CSVATSGLYEQYF.